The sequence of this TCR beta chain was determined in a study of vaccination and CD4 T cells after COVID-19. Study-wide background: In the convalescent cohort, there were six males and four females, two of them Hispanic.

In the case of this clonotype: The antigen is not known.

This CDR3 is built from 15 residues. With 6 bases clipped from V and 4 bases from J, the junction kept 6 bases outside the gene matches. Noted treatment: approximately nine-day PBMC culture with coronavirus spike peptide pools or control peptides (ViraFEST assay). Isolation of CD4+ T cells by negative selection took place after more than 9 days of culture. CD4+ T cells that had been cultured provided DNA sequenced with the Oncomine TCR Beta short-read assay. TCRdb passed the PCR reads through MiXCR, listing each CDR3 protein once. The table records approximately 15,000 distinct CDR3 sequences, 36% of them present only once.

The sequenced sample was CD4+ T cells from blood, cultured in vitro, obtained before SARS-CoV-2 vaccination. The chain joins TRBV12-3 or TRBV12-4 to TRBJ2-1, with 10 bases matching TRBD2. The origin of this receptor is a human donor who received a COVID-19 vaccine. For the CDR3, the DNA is TGTGCCAGCAGGGCACTAGCGGGGCTTTACAATGAGCAGTTCTTC. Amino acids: CASRALAGLYNEQFF.